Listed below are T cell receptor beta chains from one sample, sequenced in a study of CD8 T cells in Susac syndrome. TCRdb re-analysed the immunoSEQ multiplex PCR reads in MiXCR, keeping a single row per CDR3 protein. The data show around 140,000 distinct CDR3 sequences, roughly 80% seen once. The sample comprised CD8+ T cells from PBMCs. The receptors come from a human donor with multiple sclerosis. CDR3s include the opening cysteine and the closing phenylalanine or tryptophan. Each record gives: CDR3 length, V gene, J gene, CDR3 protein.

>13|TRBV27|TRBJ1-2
CASSPQGHNGYTF
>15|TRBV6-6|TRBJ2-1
CASSYSAGPYNEQFF
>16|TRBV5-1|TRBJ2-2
CASSLDTWQGPGELFF
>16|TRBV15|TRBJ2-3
CATSRDSGLLGDTQYF
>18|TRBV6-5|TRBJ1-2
CASSYSTGSGTSNYGYTF
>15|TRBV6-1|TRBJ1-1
CASSERRGLNTEAFF
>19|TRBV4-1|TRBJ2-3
CASSQEGYPGQGLADTQYF
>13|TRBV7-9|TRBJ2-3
CASSSGGPATQYF
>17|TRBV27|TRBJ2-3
CASSLSKLAGYTDTQYF
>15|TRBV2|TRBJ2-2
CASSEALQEYGELFF
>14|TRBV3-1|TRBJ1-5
CASSQEAVDQPQHF
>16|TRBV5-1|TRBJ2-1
CASSTLAGGPYNEQFF
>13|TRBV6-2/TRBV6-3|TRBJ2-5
CASRGTSLKTQYF
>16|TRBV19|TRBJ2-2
CASSPPNGGAVGELFF
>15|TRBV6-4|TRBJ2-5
CASSDSRTYQETQYF
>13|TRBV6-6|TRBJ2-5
CASSYDYMETQYF
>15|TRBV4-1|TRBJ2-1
CASSLIAGIYNEQFF
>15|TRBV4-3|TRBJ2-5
CASSQDMASGGARYF
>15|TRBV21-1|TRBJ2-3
CASSEGLAVTDTQYF
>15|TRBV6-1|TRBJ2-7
CASSEAGKGAYEQYF
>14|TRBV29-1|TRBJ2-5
CSVADLGKQETQYF
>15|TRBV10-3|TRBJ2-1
CAIRLAGGPYNEQFF
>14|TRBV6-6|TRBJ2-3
CASSPPPGTDTQYF
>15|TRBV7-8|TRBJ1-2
CASSPTVSTDYGYTF
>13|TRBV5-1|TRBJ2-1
CASSLAAGVEQFF
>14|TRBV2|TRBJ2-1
CASREAASYNEQFF
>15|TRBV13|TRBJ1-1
CASSLEGARGTEAFF
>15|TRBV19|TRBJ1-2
CASRPGTATPGGYTF
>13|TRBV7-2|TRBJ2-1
CASSPRPYNEQFF
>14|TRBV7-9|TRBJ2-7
CASSFGQTPYEQYF
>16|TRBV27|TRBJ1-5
CASTLKTGNPNQPQHF
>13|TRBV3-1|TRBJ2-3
CASSQDNGDTQYF
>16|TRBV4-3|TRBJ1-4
CASSQDVSQVNEKLFF
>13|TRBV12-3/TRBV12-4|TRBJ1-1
CASTPGGNTEAFF
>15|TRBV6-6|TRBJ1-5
CASSLGSGSNQPQHF
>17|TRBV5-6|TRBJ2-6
CASSLFTTRSGANVLTF
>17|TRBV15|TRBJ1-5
CATSRGGGPRFNQPQHF
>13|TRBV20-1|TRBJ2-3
CSARRLETDTQYF
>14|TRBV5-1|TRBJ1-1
CASSLTGGFTEAFF
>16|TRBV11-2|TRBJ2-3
CASSFEAVSFTDTQYF
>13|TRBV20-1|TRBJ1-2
CSARREVDYGYTF
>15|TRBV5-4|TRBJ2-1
CASSLGTGSYNEQFF
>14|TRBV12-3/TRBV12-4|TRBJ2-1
CASSFAGNWNEQFF
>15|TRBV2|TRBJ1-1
CASSITGTVNTEAFF
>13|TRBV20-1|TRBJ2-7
CSAIPRSSYEQYF
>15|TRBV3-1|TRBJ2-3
CASSLSAPRKNTQYF
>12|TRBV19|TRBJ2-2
CASTIDTGELFF
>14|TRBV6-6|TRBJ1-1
CASSYGEINTEAFF
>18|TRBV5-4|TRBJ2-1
CASSPTGGVPLSYNEQFF
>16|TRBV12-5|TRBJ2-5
CASGGWTSGNQETQYF
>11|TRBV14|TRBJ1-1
CASSQGWEAFF
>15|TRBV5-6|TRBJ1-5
CASSQVRGGNQPQHF
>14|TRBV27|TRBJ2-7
CASSLWGTAYEQYF
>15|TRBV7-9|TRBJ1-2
CASSLGTGEAYGYTF
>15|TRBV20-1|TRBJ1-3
CSARVRELSGNTLYF